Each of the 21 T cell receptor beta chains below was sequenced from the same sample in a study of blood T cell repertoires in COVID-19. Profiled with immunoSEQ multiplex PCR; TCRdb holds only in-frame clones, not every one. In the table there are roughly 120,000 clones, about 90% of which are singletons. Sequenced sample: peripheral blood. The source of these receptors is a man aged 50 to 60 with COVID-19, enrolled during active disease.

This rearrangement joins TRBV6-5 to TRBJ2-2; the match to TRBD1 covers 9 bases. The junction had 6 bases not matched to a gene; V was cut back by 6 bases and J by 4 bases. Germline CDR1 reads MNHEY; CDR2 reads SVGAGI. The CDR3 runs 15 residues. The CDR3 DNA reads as TGTGCCAGCAGGGGACAGGGATCGGGCACCGGGGAGCTGTTTTTT. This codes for CASRGQGSGTGELFF.

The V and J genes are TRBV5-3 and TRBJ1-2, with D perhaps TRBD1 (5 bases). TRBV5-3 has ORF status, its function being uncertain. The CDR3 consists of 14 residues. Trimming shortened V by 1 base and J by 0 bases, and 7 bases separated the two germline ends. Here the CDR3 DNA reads TGTGCCAGAAGCTTGTCGACAGCTAACTATGGCTACACCTTC. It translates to CARSLSTANYGYTF.

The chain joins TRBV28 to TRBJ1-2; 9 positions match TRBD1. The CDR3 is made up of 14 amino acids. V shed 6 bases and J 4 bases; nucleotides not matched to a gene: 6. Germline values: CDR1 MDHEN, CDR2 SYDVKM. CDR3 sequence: CASSPTGGTYGYTF. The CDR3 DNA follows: TGTGCCAGCAGCCCGACAGGGGGTACCTATGGCTACACCTTC.

CDR3 loop: CASSLRGQGYTF. CDR3 nucleotide sequence: TGTGCCAGCAGTTTAAGAGGACAGGGCTACACCTTC. The chain couples TRBV27 to TRBJ1-2, with D tentatively TRBD1 (6 bases). CDR3 length: 12 residues. Germline V gene data show CDR1 as MNHEY and CDR2 as SMNVEV (reference sequence). The V gene lost 2 bases and the J gene lost 8 bases, with 9 bases spanning the gap.

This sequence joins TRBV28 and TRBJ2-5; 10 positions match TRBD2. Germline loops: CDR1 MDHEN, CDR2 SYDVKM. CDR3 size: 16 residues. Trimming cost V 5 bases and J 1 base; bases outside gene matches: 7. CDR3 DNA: TGTGCCAGCAGTCGCGTGACTAGCGGGTTCCAAGAGACCCAGTACTTC. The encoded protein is CASSRVTSGFQETQYF. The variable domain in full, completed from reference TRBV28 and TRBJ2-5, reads DVKVTQSSRYLVKRTGEKVFLECVQDMDHENMFWYRQDPGLGLRLIYFSYDVKMKEKGDIPEGYSVSREKKERFSLILESASTNQTSMYLCASSRVTSGFQETQYFGPGTRLLVL.

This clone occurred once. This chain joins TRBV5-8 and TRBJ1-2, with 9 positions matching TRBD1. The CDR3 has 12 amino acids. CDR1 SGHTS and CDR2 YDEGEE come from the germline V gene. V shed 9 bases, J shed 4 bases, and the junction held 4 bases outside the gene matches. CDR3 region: CATQDRGYGYTF. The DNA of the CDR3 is TGTGCCACCCAGGACAGGGGCTATGGCTACACCTTC.

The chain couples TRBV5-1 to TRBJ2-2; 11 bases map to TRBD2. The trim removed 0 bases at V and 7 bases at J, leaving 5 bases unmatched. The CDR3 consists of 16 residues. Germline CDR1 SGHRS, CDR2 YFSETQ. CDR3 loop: CASSLELAGAGGELFF. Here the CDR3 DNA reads TGCGCCAGCAGCTTGGAACTAGCGGGAGCTGGCGGGGAGCTGTTTTTT.

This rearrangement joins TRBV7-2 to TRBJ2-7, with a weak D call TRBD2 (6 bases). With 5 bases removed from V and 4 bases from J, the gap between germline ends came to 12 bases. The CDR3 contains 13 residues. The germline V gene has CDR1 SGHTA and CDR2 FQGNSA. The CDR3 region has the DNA TGTGCCAGCAGCGGCGGGACTGGGTACGAGCAGTACTTC. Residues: CASSGGTGYEQYF.

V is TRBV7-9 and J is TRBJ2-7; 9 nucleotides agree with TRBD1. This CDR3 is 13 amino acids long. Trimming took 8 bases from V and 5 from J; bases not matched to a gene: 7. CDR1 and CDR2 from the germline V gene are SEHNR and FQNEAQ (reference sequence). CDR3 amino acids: CASGDRDHHEQYF. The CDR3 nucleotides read TGTGCCAGCGGGGACAGGGACCACCACGAGCAGTACTTC.

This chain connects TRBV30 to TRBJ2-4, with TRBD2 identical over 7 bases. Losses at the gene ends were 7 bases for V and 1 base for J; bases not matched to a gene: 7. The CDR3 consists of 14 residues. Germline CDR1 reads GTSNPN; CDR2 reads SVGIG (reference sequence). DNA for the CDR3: TGTGCCTTCCACCAACTAGCGGCCAAAAACATTCAGTACTTC. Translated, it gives CAFHQLAAKNIQYF.

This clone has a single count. The CDR3 nucleotides are TGTGCCAGCAGTTTGGGTGGAGGGCGCTATGGCTACACCTTC. Protein product: CASSLGGGRYGYTF. The chain is built from TRBV28 and TRBJ1-2; D gene unclear. Germline V gene lookup returns CDR1 MDHEN and CDR2 SYDVKM. V was trimmed by 3 bases and J by 4 bases, leaving 12 bases between them. The CDR3 spans 14 residues.

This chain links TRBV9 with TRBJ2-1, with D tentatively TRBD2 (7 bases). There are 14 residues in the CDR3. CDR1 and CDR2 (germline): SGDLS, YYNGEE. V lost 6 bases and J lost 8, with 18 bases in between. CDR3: CASNPMGGRDEQFF. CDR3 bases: TGTGCCAGCAACCCAATGGGGGGGCGCGATGAGCAGTTCTTC.

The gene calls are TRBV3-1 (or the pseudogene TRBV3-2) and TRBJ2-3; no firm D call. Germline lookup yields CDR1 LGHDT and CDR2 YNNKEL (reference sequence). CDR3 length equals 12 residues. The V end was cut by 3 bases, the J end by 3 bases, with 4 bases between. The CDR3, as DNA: TGTGCCAGCAGCCAGACAACAGATACGCAGTATTTT. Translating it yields CASSQTTDTQYF.

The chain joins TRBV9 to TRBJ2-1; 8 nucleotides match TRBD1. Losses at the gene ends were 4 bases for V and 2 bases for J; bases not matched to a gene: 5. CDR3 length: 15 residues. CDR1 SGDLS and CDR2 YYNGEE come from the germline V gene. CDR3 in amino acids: CASSIRTGTYNEQFF. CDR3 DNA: TGTGCCAGCAGCATAAGGACAGGGACCTACAATGAGCAGTTCTTC.

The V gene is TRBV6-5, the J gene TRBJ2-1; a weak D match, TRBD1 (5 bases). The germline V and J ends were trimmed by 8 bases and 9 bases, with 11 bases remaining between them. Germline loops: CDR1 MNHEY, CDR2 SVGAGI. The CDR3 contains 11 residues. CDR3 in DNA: TGTGCCAGCGCAAGGGGTAGTGAGCAGTTCTTC. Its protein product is CASARGSEQFF.

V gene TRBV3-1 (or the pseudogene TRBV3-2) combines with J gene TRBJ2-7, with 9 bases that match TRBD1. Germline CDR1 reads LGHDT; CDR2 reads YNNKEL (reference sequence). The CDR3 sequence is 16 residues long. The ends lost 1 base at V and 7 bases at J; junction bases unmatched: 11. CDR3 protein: CASSQAGTGSTLEQYF. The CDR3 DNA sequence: TGTGCCAGCAGCCAAGCCGGGACAGGGAGCACCTTAGAGCAGTACTTC.

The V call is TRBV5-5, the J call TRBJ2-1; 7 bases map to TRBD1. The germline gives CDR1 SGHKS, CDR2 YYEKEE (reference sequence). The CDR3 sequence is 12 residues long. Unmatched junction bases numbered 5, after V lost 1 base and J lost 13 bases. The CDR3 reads CASSLRQGVQFF. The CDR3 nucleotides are TGTGCCAGCAGCTTGCGGCAGGGGGTTCAGTTCTTC.

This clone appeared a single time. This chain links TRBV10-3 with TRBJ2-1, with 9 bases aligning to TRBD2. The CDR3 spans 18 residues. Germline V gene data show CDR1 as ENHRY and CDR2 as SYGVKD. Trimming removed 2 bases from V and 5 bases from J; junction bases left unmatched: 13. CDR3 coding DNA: TGTGCCATCAGTGAGCGTGGTATTCCGCTAGCGGGAAACAATGAGCAGTTCTTC. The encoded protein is CAISERGIPLAGNNEQFF.

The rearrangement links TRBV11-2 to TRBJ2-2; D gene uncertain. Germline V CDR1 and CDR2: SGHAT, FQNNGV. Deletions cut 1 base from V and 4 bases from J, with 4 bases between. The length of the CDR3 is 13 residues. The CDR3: CASSLGATGELFF. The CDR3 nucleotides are TGTGCCAGCAGCTTAGGGGCCACCGGGGAGCTGTTTTTT.

CDR3 nucleotide sequence: TGTGCCAGCAGCCCGGGGACTACCTACGAGCAGTACTTC. Translating gives CASSPGTTYEQYF. The rearrangement joins TRBV11-1 to TRBJ2-7; 7 bases agree with TRBD2. CDR3 length: 13 amino acids. After removal of 5 bases from V and 2 bases from J, the junction contained 3 bases not matched to a gene. Germline V gene sequence: CDR1 SGHAT, CDR2 FQDESV (reference sequence). The full variable domain, with the rest looked up from reference TRBV11-1 and TRBJ2-7, is EAEVAQSPRYKITEKSQAVAFWCDPISGHATLYWYRQILGQGPELLVQFQDESVVDDSQLPKDRFSAERLKGVDSTLKIQPAELGDSAMYLCASSPGTTYEQYFGPGTRLTVT.

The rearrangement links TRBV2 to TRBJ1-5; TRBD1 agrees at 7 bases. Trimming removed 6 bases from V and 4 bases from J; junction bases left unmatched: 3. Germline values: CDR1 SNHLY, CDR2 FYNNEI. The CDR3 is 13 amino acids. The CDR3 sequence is CASRGQTNQPQHF. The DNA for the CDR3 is TGTGCCAGCAGGGGACAGACTAATCAGCCCCAGCATTTT.